Below, 9 T cell receptor beta chains from the same sample are listed, as sequenced in a study of CD8+CD57+ T cells in acquired aplastic anemia. For CDR3 and TCR beta VDJ profiling, genomic DNA was the template used. TCRdb processed the reads anew with MiXCR; each CDR3 protein has one entry. The sample includes fewer than 200,000 distinct CDR3 sequences, 55% to 80% seen only once; the top ten take under 50%. The sample consisted of sorted CD4+, CD8+, or CD8+CD57+ T cells (not recorded which) from PBMCs. The receptors come from a human donor in good health.

The chain is built from TRBV7-2 and TRBJ2-2, with D uncertain. The V gene lost 5 bases and the J gene lost 6 bases, with 10 bases spanning the gap. This CDR3 contains 13 residues. Germline-derived CDR1 and CDR2 are SGHTA and FQGNSA. Written as DNA, the CDR3 is TGTGCCAGCAGCCCCAACGGTTCCGGGGAGCTGTTTTTT. Translation gives CASSPNGSGELFF. The variable domain in full, completed from reference TRBV7-2 and TRBJ2-2, reads GAGVSQSPSNKVTEKGKDVELRCDPISGHTALYWYRQSLGQGLEFLIYFQGNSAPDKSGLPSDRFSAERTGGSVSTLTIQRTQQEDSAVYLCASSPNGSGELFFGEGSRLTVL.

The chain recombines TRBV6-1 with TRBJ1-4; possibly TRBD1 for D (5 bases). V lost 6 bases and J 4 bases, leaving 12 bases between the germline ends. Looked up from germline, CDR1 is MNHNS and CDR2 is SASEGT. This CDR3 comprises 14 residues. CDR3 loop: CASRGRLINEKLFF. CDR3 coding DNA: TGTGCCAGCAGGGGACGGTTAATTAATGAAAAACTGTTTTTT.

A few counts support this clonotype. V is TRBV30 and J is TRBJ1-2; a weak D match, TRBD1 (5 bases). Germline V gene lookup returns CDR1 GTSNPN and CDR2 SVGIG (reference sequence). The CDR3 totals 10 residues. CDR3 in amino acids: CASGGDYYTF. The CDR3 bases are TGTGCTTCGGGGGGGGATTACTACACCTTC.

The chain joins TRBV29-1 to TRBJ2-3; maybe TRBD2 (5 bases). The CDR3 sequence is 13 residues long. CDR1 is SQVTM and CDR2 is ANQGSEA in the germline V gene. Trimming removed 0 bases from V and 3 bases from J, with 7 bases in between. This CDR3 reads CSVEERRTDTQYF. CDR3 coding DNA: TGCAGCGTTGAAGAAAGGAGGACAGATACGCAGTATTTT.

This clonotype was picked up many times. V and J are TRBV5-8 and TRBJ2-1; TRBD2 matches 7 bases. The CDR3 is 12 residues long. Germline CDR1 SGHTS, CDR2 YDEGEE. The trim removed 3 bases at V and 8 bases at J, leaving 2 bases unmatched. CDR3 in amino acids: CASSSTSHEQFF. The DNA of the CDR3 is TGTGCCAGCAGCTCGACTAGCCATGAGCAGTTCTTC.

The chain carries TRBV10-3 and TRBJ1-1; 8 nucleotides agree with TRBD1. CDR1 is ENHRY, CDR2 SYGVKD, per germline. Trimming removed 6 bases from V and 1 base from J; junction bases left unmatched: 4. The CDR3 spans 14 residues. CDR3 sequence: CAISPDRGNTEAFF. CDR3 sequence (DNA): TGTGCCATCAGCCCTGACAGGGGGAACACTGAAGCTTTCTTT.

This clonotype has at least ten counts. V and J are TRBV19 and TRBJ2-1; TRBD2 matches 11 bases. V trimming: 10 bases; J trimming: 9 bases; junction bases outside the gene matches: 14. This CDR3 is built from 15 residues. The germline CDR1 and CDR2 sequences are LNHDA and SQIVND (reference sequence). The CDR3: CATSQLAGVSGEQFF. In DNA, the CDR3 is TGTGCCACTTCCCAACTAGCGGGAGTTTCAGGTGAGCAGTTCTTC.

The genes are TRBV7-8 and TRBJ2-5; TRBD2 might be the D (6 bases). The CDR3 extends over 16 amino acids. The V and J ends lost 1 base and 2 bases respectively, with 14 bases between them. Germline CDR1 reads SGHVS; CDR2 reads FQNEAQ. For the CDR3, the DNA is TGTGCCAGCAGCTTAGTTCGCGGGATCAATCAAGAGACCCAGTACTTC. The encoded protein is CASSLVRGINQETQYF.

On this clonotype itself: A junction end diverges from the germline sequence, so it may reflect a read error. This sequence joins TRBV7-2 and TRBJ2-3; the D gene is possibly TRBD2 (6 bases). The CDR3 contains 14 residues. CDR1 and CDR2 (germline): SGHTA, FQGNSA. The CDR3 DNA is TGCGCCAGCAGCCAGGGCGGGAACACAGATACGCAGTATTTT. This gives the protein CASSQGGNTDTQYF.